This T cell receptor (beta chain) originates from a study of T cells in Graves' hyperthyroidism and ophthalmopathy. Amplified regions were TCR beta CDR3 sequences from RNA transcripts. The HTBI primer set was used in a first-round RT-PCR of the TCR CDR3. TCRdb analysed the multiplex PCR reads with MiXCR anew, one entry per CDR3 protein. The profile covers 490,000 or so distinct CDR3 sequences, with 22% appearing a single time and roughly 49% taken by the ten largest. The CDR3 totals 14 residues. Trimming removed 6 bases from V and 2 bases from J; junction bases left unmatched: 6. A remark on this clonotype: A single base separates this from a much larger clone, so it may be a read error.

The chain is built from TRBV12-3 or TRBV12-4 and TRBJ1-1, with 7 bases that match TRBD1. Sequencing used blood. This clonotype was obtained from a woman in her seventies with Graves' ophthalmopathy. CDR3 residues: CASRKGGHNTEAFF. CDR3 nucleotides: TGTGCCAGCAGAAAAGGGGGCCATAACACTGAAGCTTTCTTT.